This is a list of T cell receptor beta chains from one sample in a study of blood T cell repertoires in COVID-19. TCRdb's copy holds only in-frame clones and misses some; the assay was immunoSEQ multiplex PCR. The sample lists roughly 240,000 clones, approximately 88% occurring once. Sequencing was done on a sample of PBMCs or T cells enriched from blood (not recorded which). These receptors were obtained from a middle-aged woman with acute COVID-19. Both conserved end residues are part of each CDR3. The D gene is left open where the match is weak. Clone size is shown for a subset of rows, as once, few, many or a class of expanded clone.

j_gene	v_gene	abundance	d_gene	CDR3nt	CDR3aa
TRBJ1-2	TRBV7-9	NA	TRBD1	TGTGCCAGCAGCCTCGGACAGGGGACTGGCTACACCTTC	CASSLGQGTGYTF
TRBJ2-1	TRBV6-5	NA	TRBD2	TGTGCCAGCAGCCTAGCGGGGGGGGACAATGAGCAGTTCTTC	CASSLAGGDNEQFF
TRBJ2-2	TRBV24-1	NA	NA	TGTGCCACCAGTGACCCCAGGGTTATACCCGGGGAGCTGTTTTTT	CATSDPRVIPGELFF
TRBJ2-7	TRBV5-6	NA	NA	TGTGCCAGCAGCCTAGGACAAGTAATGGGCTACGAGCAGTACTTC	CASSLGQVMGYEQYF
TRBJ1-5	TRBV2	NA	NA	TGTGCCAGCAGTTCGCGGGCCAGCAATCAGCCCCAGCATTTT	CASSSRASNQPQHF
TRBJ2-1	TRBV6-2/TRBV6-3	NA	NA	TGTGCCAGCAGCCGCGAATGGAGGGAAGAGTTCTTC	CASSREWREEFF
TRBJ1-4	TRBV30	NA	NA	TGTGCCTGGAGTGTTCGCCGGGGGAATGAAAAACTGTTTTTT	CAWSVRRGNEKLFF
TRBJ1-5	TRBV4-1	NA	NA	TGCGCCAGCAGCCAGCCGCGGACAGAAAGCAATCAGCCCCAGCATTTT	CASSQPRTESNQPQHF
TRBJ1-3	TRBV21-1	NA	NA	TGTGCCAGCAGCAAAGACGGACACGGACAAGCAACTGGAAACACCATATATTTT	CASSKDGHGQATGNTIYF
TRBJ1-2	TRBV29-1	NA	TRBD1	TGCAGCGTCAGGACAGGGGGTACGGGCTACACCTTC	CSVRTGGTGYTF
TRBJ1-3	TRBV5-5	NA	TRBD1	TGTGCCAGCAGCTTGCGGGACAGGGCTGGAAACACCATATATTTT	CASSLRDRAGNTIYF
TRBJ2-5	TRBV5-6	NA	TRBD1	TGTGCCAGCAGCTCACAGGGGACGACACGGGGGACCCAGTACTTC	CASSSQGTTRGTQYF
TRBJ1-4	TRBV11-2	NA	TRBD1	TGTGCCAGCAGCCCCGGACAGGGGAGTAGGGGAAAACTGTTTTTT	CASSPGQGSRGKLFF
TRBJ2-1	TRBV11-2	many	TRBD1	TGTGCCAGCAGCTTTAGGCAGGGGGCTTGGGAGCAGTTCTTC	CASSFRQGAWEQFF
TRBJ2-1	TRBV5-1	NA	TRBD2	TGCGCCAGCAGATTTCTCGGGGGGAGGCAGTTCTTC	CASRFLGGRQFF
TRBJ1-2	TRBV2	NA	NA	TGTGCCAGCAGTGAAACAGGGAATACCTATGGCTACACCTTC	CASSETGNTYGYTF
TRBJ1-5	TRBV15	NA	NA	TGTGCCACCAGCAGAGAAGGGGCCACGGGCGAGCCCCAGCATTTT	CATSREGATGEPQHF
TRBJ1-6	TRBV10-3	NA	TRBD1	TGTGCCATCAGTGAGTCACGAGGGACAGGGGAAAATTCACCCCTCCACTTT	CAISESRGTGENSPLHF
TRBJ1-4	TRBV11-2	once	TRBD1	TGTGCCAGCAGCCCCTGGCGGGGACAGGCCGAAAAACTGTTTTTT	CASSPWRGQAEKLFF
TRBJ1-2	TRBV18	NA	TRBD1	TGTGCCAGCTCACCAGACAGGGGATTCTATGGCTACACCTTC	CASSPDRGFYGYTF
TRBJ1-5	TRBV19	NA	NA	TGTGCCAGTAACCCCCGGGATGGCTTCAATCAGCCCCAGCATTTT	CASNPRDGFNQPQHF
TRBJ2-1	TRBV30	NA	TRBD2	TGCGGATGCGGGAGGCTTGGGAGTGACAATGAGCAGTTCTTC	CGCGRLGSDNEQFF
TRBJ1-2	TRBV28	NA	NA	TGTGCCAGCAGTACACAGGCCCCTAACTATGGCTACACCTTC	CASSTQAPNYGYTF
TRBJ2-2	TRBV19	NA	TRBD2	TGTGCCAGTAGTTCAGCGGGGGTGGGGACCGGGGAGCTGTTTTTT	CASSSAGVGTGELFF
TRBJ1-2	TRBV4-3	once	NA	TGCGCCAGCAGCCAAGCTCGCGGGGGCGTGAGCTATGGCTACACCTTC	CASSQARGGVSYGYTF
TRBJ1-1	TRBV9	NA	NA	TGTGCCAGCAGCGCCCGTCGACAGGCGCCGAACACTGAAGCTTTCTTT	CASSARRQAPNTEAFF
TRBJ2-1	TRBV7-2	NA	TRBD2	TGTGCCAGCAGCTACCCTAAGAGGACTAGCGGGAGTTCGGATGAGCAGTTCTTC	CASSYPKRTSGSSDEQFF
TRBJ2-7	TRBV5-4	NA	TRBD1	TGTGCCAGCAGCCCGGGGACAGATCGGACCCTCGAGCAGTACTTC	CASSPGTDRTLEQYF
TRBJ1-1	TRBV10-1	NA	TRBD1	TGCGCCAGCAGTGAGTCGACAGGGCTGAGGTACACTGAAGCTTTCTTT	CASSESTGLRYTEAFF
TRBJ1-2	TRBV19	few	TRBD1	TGTGCCAGTAGGGGGACAGCCGCTAACTATGGCTACACCTTC	CASRGTAANYGYTF
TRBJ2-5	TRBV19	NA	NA	TGTGCCAGTAGTACACCAGGGGTAGTGGAGACCCAGTACTTC	CASSTPGVVETQYF
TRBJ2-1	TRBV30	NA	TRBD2	TGTGCCTGGAGTGTAACTAGCGGCCACAATGAGCAGTTCTTC	CAWSVTSGHNEQFF
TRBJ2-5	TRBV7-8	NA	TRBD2	TGTGCCAGCAGCTACCGGCGGGGGACGGAGACCCAGTACTTC	CASSYRRGTETQYF
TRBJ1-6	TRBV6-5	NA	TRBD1	TGTGCCAGCAGTAGGGAAGGGGGCCGTGGTTCACCCCTCCACTTT	CASSREGGRGSPLHF
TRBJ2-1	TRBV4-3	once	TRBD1	TGCGCCAGCAGCCCCCATGGGACAGGGGGAACGAAGCAGTTCTTC	CASSPHGTGGTKQFF
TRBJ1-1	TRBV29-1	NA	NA	TGCAGCGCAGGGAGGGGAGGGAACACTGAAGCTTTCTTT	CSAGRGGNTEAFF
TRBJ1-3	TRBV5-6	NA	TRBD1	TGTGCCAGCAGTTCCACAGGGGTTCAGTCTGGAAACACCATATATTTT	CASSSTGVQSGNTIYF
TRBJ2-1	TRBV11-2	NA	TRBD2	TGTGCCAGCAGCTTATCTACTAGCGGGAGCAGTGAGCAGTTCTTC	CASSLSTSGSSEQFF
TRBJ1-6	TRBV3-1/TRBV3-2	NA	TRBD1	TGTGCCAGCAGCCAGGAAAACAGGGGCCCGAATTCACCCCTCCACTTT	CASSQENRGPNSPLHF
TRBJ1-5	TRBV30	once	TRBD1	TGTGCCTGGAGTGTACTAGGACAGGTCCGGGTTCATTTT	CAWSVLGQVRVHF
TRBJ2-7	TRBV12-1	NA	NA	TGTGCCAGCAGCTTCCTCTACGAGCAGTACTTC	CASSFLYEQYF
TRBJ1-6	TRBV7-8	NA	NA	TGTGCTAGCAGGGAAATGGAGTTGTCACCCCTCCACTTT	CASREMELSPLHF
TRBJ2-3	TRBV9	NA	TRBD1	TGTGCCAGCAGCGCGGGACAGGGTTGGGCTAGCACAGATACGCAGTATTTT	CASSAGQGWASTDTQYF
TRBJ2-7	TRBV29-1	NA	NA	TGCAGCGTAAGAGAATCCTTTGCCGAGCAGTACTTC	CSVRESFAEQYF
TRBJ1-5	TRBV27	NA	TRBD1	TGTGCCAGTAGGACAGGGGGCGGAAATCAGCCCCAGCATTTT	CASRTGGGNQPQHF
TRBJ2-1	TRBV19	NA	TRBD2	TGTGCCAGTAGTATGCCCCGCGCTAGCGGGAGGACCTACAATGAGCAGTTCTTC	CASSMPRASGRTYNEQFF
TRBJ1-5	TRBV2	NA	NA	TGTGCCAGCAACGGGGGGAATCAGCCCCAGCATTTT	CASNGGNQPQHF
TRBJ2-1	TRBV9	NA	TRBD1	TGTGCCAGCAGCGTAGGGACAGGGCGATCCTACAATGAGCAGTTCTTC	CASSVGTGRSYNEQFF
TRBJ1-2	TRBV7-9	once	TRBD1	TGTGCCAGCAGCTGGGACAGCAACTATGGCTACACCTTC	CASSWDSNYGYTF
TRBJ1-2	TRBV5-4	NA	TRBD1	TGTGCCAGCAGACCTACAGGGGACTATGGCTACACCTTC	CASRPTGDYGYTF
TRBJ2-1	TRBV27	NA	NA	TGTGCCAGCAGAGGGGGGGCGTACAATGAGCAGTTCTTC	CASRGGAYNEQFF
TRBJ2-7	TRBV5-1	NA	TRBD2	TGCGCCAGCAGCGATCCGGGGGGTCGGGAGCAGTACTTC	CASSDPGGREQYF
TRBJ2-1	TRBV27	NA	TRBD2	TGTGCCAGCAGTTCCCCTAGGCGGGAGACCCATAGGCAGTTCTTC	CASSSPRRETHRQFF
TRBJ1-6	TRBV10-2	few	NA	TGCGCCAGCAGTGAGCCAGGGTTCTCGGATTCACCCCTCCACTTT	CASSEPGFSDSPLHF
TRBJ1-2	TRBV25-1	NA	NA	TGTGCCAGCAGTGAATACGGGCCCGGGGGGTACTACACCTTC	CASSEYGPGGYYTF
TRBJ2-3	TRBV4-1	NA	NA	TGCGCCAGCAGCCTCATGGGACTGAGCACAGATACGCAGTATTTT	CASSLMGLSTDTQYF